This T cell receptor (beta chain) was recovered during a study of cytomegalovirus exposure and HLA in healthy donors. Study conclusions and caveats: TCR clusters originating in the first cohort tended to co-occur in the 120 validation repertoires, according to a later analysis.

For this clone: Its specificity is unknown.

The CDR3 sequence is 14 residues long. After removal of 4 bases from V and 6 bases from J, the junction contained 5 bases not matched to a gene. In germline, CDR1 is MDHEN, CDR2 SYDVKM. Some clones are missing from TCRdb's copy, which holds only in-frame ones; the method was immunoSEQ multiplex PCR. This table holds around 150,000 clones, about 89% found once. The rearrangement uses TRBV28 and TRBJ1-4, with 7 bases aligning to TRBD1. This TCR was sampled from a woman aged 18 to 35 in good health and CMV-seropositive. Sequenced material: PBMCs. CDR3 coding DNA: TGTGCCAGCAGTTACCCCGGGACAGATGAAAAACTGTTTTTT. The encoded protein is CASSYPGTDEKLFF.